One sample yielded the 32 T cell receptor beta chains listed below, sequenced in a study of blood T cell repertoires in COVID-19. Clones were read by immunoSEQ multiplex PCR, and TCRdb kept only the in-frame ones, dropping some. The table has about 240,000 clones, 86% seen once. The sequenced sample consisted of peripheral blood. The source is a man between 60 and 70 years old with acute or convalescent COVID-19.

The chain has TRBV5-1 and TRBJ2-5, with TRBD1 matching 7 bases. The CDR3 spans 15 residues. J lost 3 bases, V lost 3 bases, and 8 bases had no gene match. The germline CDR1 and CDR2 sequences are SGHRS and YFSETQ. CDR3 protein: CASSSMTGMEETQYF. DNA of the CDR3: TGCGCCAGCAGCTCGATGACAGGGATGGAAGAGACCCAGTACTTC.

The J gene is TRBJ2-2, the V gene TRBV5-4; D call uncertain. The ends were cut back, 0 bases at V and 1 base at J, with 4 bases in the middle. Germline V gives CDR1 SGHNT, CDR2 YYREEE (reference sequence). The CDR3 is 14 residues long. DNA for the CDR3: TGTGCCAGCAGCTTGGACAGGAACACCGGGGAGCTGTTTTTT. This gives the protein CASSLDRNTGELFF.

For the CDR3, the DNA is TGTGCCAGCAGTCCGACAGCCCTCACAGATACGCAGTATTTT. As protein: CASSPTALTDTQYF. The chain carries TRBV6-4 and TRBJ2-3, with D perhaps TRBD1 (5 bases). Germline V gene sequence: CDR1 MRHNA, CDR2 SNTAGT. V lost 5 bases and J 2 bases, leaving 11 bases between the germline ends. The CDR3 spans 14 residues.

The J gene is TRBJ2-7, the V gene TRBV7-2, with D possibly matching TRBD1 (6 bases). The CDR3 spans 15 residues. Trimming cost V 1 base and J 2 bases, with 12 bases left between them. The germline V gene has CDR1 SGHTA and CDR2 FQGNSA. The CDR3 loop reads CASSLVTGSTYEQYF. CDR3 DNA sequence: TGTGCCAGCAGCTTAGTAACAGGGTCAACCTACGAGCAGTACTTC.

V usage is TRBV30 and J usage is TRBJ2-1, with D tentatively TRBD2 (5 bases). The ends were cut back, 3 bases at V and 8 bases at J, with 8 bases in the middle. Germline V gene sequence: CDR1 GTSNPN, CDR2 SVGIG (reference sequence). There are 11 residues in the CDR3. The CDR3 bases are TGTGCCTGGAGCGCGCGGGATGAGCAGTTCTTC. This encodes CAWSARDEQFF.

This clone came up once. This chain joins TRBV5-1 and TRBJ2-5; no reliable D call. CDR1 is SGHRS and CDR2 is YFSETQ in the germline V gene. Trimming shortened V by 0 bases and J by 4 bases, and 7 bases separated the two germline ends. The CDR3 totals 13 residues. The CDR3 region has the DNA TGCGCCAGCAGCTTGGGCTTTAGAGAGACCCAGTACTTC. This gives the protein CASSLGFRETQYF.

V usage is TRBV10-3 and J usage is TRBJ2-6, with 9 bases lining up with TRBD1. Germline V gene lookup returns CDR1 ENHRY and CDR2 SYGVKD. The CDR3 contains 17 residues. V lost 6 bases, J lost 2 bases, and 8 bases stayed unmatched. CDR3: CAISRDREAAGANVLTF. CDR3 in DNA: TGTGCCATCAGCCGGGACAGGGAGGCGGCTGGGGCCAACGTCCTGACTTTC.

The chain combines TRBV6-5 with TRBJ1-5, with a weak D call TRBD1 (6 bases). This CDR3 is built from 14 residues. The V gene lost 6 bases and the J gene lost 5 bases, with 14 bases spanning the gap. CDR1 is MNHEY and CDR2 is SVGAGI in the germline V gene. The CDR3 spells CASSSGVTHQPQHF. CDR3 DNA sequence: TGTGCCAGCAGCTCAGGGGTTACTCATCAGCCCCAGCATTTT.

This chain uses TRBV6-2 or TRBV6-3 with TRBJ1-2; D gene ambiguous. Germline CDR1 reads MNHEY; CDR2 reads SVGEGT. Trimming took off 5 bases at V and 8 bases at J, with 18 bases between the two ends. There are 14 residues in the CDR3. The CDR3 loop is CASSNLQRVGGYTF. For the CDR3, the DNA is TGTGCCAGCAGTAACCTACAGAGGGTTGGCGGCTACACCTTC.

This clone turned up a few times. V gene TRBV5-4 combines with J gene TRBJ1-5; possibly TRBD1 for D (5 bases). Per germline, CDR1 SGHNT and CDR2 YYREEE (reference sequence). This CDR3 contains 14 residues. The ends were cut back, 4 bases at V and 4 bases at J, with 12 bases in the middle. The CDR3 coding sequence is TGTGCCAGCAGCCCCGGACGGGGGAATCAGCCCCAGCATTTT. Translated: CASSPGRGNQPQHF.

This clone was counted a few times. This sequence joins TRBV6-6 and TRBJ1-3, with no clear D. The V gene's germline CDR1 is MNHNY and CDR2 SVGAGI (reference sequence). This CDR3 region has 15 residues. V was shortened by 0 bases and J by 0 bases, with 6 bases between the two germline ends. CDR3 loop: CASSYSADSGNTIYF. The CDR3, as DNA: TGTGCCAGCAGTTACTCGGCCGACTCTGGAAACACCATATATTTT.

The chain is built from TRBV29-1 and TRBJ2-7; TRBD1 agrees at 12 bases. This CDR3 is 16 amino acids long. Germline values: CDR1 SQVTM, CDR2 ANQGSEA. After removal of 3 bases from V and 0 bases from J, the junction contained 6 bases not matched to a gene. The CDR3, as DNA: TGCAGCGTTGAGAGGGACAGGGGGCCAAGCTCCTACGAGCAGTACTTC. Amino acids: CSVERDRGPSSYEQYF.

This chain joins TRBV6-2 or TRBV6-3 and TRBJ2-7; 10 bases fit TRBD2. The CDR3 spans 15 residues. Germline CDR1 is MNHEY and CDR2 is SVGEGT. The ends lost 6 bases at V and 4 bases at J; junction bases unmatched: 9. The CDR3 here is CASSNPSGSIYEQYF. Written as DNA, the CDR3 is TGTGCCAGCAGCAACCCTAGCGGGAGTATTTACGAGCAGTACTTC.

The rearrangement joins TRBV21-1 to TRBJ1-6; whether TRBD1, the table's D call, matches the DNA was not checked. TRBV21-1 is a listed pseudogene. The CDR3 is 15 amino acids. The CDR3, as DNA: TGTGCCAGCAGCACAAGACAGGGAAAGTGTTCACCCCTCCACTTT. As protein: CASSTRQGKCSPLHF.

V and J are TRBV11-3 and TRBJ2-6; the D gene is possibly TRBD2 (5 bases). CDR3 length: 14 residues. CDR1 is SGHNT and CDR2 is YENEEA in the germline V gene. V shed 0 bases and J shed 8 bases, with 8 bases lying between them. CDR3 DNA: TGTGCCAGCAGCTTAGATAGCGTGACCAACGTCCTGACTTTC. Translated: CASSLDSVTNVLTF.

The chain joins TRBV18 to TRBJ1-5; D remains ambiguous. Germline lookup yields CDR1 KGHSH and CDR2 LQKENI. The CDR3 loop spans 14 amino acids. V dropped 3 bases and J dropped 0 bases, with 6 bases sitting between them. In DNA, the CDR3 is TGTGCCAGCTCACCGGAGGATAGCAATCAGCCCCAGCATTTT. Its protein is CASSPEDSNQPQHF.

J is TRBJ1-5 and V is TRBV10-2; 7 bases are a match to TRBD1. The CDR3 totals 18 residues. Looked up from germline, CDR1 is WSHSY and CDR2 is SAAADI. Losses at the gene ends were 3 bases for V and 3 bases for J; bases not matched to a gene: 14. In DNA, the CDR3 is TGCGCCAGCAGTGAAGATCTTTCCGGGACAGAGATCAATCAGCCCCAGCATTTT. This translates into CASSEDLSGTEINQPQHF.

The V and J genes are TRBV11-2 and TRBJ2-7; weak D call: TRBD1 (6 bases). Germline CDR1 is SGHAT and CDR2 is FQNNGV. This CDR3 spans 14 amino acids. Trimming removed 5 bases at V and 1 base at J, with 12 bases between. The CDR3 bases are TGTGCCAGCAGCCCGCGACAGGATTCCTACGAGCAGTACTTC. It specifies CASSPRQDSYEQYF.

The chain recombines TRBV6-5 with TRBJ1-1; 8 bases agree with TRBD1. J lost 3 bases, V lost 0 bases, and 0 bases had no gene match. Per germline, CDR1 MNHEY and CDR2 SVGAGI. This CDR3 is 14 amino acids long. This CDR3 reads CASSYSTGDTEAFF. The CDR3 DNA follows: TGTGCCAGCAGTTACTCGACAGGGGACACTGAAGCTTTCTTT.

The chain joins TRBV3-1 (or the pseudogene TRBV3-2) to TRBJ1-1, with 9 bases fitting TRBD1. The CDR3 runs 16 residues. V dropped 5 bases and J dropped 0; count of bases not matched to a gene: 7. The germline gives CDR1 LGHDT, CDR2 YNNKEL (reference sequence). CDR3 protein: CASSLGQGGMNTEAFF. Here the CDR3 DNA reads TGTGCCAGCAGCTTGGGACAGGGTGGGATGAACACTGAAGCTTTCTTT.

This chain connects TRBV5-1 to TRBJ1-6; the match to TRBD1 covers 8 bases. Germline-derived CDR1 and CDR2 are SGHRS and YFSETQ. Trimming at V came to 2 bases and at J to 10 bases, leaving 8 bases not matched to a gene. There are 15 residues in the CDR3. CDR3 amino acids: CASSFSGTGESPLHF. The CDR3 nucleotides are TGCGCCAGCAGCTTCTCCGGGACAGGAGAATCACCCCTCCACTTT.

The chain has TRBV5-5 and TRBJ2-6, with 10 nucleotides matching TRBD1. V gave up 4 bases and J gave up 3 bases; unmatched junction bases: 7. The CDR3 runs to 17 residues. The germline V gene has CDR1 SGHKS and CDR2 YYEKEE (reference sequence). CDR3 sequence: CASSPGTGVYGANVLTF. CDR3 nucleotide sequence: TGTGCCAGCAGCCCCGGGACAGGGGTTTATGGGGCCAACGTCCTGACTTTC.

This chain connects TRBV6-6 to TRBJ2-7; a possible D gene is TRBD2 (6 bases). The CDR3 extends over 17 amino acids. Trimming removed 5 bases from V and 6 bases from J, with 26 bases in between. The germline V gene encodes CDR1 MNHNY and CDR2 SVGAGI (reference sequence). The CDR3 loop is CASSRDPGPSSVREQYF. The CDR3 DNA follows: TGTGCCAGCAGTCGGGACCCTGGGCCATCTAGCGTGCGCGAGCAGTACTTC.

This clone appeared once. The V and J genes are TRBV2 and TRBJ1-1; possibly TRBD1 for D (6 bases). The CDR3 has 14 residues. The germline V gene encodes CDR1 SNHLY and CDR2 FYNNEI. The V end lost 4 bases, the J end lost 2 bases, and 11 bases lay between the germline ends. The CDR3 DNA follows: TGTGCCAGCAGTGGGGTCAGGGGAAACACTGAAGCTTTCTTT. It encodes CASSGVRGNTEAFF. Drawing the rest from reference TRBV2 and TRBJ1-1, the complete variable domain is EPEVTQTPSHQVTQMGQEVILRCVPISNHLYFYWYRQILGQKVEFLVSFYNNEISEKSEIFDDQFSVERPDGSNFTLKIRSTKLEDSAMYFCASSGVRGNTEAFFGQGTRLTVV.

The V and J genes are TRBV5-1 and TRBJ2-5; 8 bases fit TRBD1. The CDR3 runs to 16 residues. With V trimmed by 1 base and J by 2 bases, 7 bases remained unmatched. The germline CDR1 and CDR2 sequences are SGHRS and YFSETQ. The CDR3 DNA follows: TGCGCCAGCAGCTTGCCCACAGGGGGAAGACAAGAGACCCAGTACTTC. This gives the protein CASSLPTGGRQETQYF.

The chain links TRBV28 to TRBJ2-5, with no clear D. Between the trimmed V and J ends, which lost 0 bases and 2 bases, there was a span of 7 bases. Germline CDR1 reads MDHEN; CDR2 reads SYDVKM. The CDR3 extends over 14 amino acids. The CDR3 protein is CASSLWRGQETQYF. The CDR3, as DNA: TGTGCCAGCAGTTTATGGCGAGGTCAAGAGACCCAGTACTTC.

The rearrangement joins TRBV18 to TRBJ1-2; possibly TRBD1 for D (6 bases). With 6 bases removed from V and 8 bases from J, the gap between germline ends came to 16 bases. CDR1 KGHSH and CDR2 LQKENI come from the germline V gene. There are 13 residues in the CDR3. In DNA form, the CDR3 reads TGTGCCAGCTCCCTACCAGGGGTTGGCGGCTACACCTTC. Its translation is CASSLPGVGGYTF.

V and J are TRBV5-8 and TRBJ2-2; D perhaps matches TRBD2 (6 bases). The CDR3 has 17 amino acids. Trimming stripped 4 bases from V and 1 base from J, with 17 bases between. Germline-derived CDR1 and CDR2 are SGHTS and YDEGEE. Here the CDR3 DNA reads TGTGCCAGCAGCCGCAGTGGGGGGAACCTGAACACCGGGGAGCTGTTTTTT. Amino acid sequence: CASSRSGGNLNTGELFF.

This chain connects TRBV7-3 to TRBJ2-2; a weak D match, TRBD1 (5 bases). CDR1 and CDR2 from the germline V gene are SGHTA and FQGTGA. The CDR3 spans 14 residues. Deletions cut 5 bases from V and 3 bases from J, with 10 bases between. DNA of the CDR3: TGTGCCAGCAGCCGAGACAGCCACACCGGGGAGCTGTTTTTT. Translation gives CASSRDSHTGELFF.

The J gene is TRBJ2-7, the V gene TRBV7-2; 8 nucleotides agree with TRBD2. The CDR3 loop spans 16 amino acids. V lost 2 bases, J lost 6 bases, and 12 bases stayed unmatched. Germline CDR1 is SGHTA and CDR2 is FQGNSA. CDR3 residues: CASSLHTGGVAGEQYF. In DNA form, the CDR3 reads TGTGCCAGCAGCTTACATACGGGAGGGGTTGCTGGCGAGCAGTACTTC.

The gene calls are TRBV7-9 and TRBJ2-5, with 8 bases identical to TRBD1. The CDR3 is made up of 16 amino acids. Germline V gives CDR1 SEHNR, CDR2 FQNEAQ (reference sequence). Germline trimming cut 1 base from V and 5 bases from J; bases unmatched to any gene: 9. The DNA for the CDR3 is TGTGCCAGCAGCTTAGTAGGCAGGGGGCGGTGGGAGACCCAGTACTTC. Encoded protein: CASSLVGRGRWETQYF. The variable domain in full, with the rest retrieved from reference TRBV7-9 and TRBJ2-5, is DTGVSQNPRHKITKRGQNVTFRCDPISEHNRLYWYRQTLGQGPEFLTYFQNEAQLEKSRLLSDRFSAERPKGSFSTLEIQRTEQGDSAMYLCASSLVGRGRWETQYFGPGTRLLVL.

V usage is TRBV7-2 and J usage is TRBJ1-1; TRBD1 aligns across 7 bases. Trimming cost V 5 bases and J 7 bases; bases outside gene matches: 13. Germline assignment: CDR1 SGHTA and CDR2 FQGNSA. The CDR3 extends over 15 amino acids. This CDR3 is CASSPAGTDSLEAFF. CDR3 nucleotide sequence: TGTGCCAGCAGCCCCGCGGGGACAGACAGTCTTGAAGCTTTCTTT.